Following are 32 T cell receptor beta chains from one sample sequenced in a study of blood T cell repertoires in COVID-19. Assay used: immunoSEQ multiplex PCR; TCRdb lists only in-frame clones, some missing. Of 200,000 to 250,000 clones listed, approximately 89% are singletons. Sequences were obtained from PBMCs or T cells enriched from blood (not recorded which). Receptor source: a woman aged 30 to 39 who had been exposed to COVID-19.

V and J are TRBV5-1 and TRBJ2-7; 7 bases are shared with TRBD1. Germline V CDR1 and CDR2: SGHRS, YFSETQ. There are 14 residues in the CDR3. J gave up 3 bases and V 4 bases, and 7 bases lay outside the gene matches. The CDR3 sequence is CASSGRGTVYEQYF. CDR3 sequence (DNA): TGCGCCAGCAGCGGTAGGGGGACAGTCTACGAGCAGTACTTC.

The chain recombines TRBV9 with TRBJ1-1; 11 positions match TRBD1. The germline V gene encodes CDR1 SGDLS and CDR2 YYNGEE. V gave up 3 bases and J gave up 6 bases; unmatched junction bases: 10. This CDR3 is 16 amino acids long. The CDR3 DNA sequence: TGTGCCAGCAGCGCCACTACGGGACAGGGGGTTCCTGAAGCTTTCTTT. Protein sequence: CASSATTGQGVPEAFF.

The chain links TRBV28 to TRBJ2-7, with 11 nucleotides matching TRBD1. CDR1 is MDHEN and CDR2 is SYDVKM in the germline V gene. This CDR3 region has 16 residues. Trimming cost V 5 bases and J 6 bases; bases outside gene matches: 12. For the CDR3, the DNA is TGTGCCAGCAGTACCCCCCGTGGACAGGGGGCCACCGAGCAGTACTTC. This translates into CASSTPRGQGATEQYF.

This clone was recorded a few times. The chain carries TRBV4-2 and TRBJ2-2; 7 bases are shared with TRBD2. Germline CDR1 reads LGHNA; CDR2 reads YNFKEQ. The CDR3 is 15 residues long. The V segment lost 4 bases and the J segment 4 bases; nucleotides outside the gene matches: 6. CDR3 protein: CASSPPAGSTGELFF. The CDR3 DNA is TGTGCCAGCAGCCCCCCAGCGGGAAGCACCGGGGAGCTGTTTTTT.

The chain has TRBV27 and TRBJ2-2, with a weak D call TRBD2 (5 bases). Per the germline V gene, CDR1 is MNHEY and CDR2 is SMNVEV (reference sequence). The CDR3 has 17 residues. Trimming left V 3 bases short and J 0 bases short, with 14 bases between. The CDR3 nucleotides are TGTGCCAGCAGTTTGGTGTCAGGACTCCCGAACACCGGGGAGCTGTTTTTT. Its protein product is CASSLVSGLPNTGELFF.

This chain connects TRBV6-5 to TRBJ1-2; D not certain. Per the germline V gene, CDR1 is MNHEY and CDR2 is SVGAGI. V lost 2 bases and J lost 0, with 7 bases in between. The CDR3 has 14 residues. This chain's CDR3 is CASSYSRTNYGYTF. Here the CDR3 DNA reads TGTGCCAGCAGTTACAGCCGAACTAACTATGGCTACACCTTC.

The gene calls are TRBV5-1 and TRBJ1-2; TRBD1 matches 8 bases. V dropped 4 bases and J dropped 2; count of bases not matched to a gene: 4. Germline V gene data show CDR1 as SGHRS and CDR2 as YFSETQ. The CDR3 consists of 14 residues. This chain's CDR3 is CASSLRQGNYGYTF. In nucleotides, the CDR3 is TGCGCCAGCAGCCTTAGACAGGGGAACTATGGCTACACCTTC.

This chain joins TRBV12-5 and TRBJ1-2; D possibly corresponds to TRBD1 (6 bases). The CDR3 is made up of 14 amino acids. Germline V CDR1 and CDR2: LGHNT, FRNRAP. Trimming left V 4 bases short and J 6 bases short, with 15 bases between. CDR3 protein: CASGSTTGSHGYTF. CDR3 nucleotide sequence: TGTGCTAGTGGTTCCACCACAGGGAGCCATGGCTACACCTTC.

This rearrangement joins TRBV11-2 to TRBJ1-1; D uncertain. The CDR3 sequence is 15 residues long. CDR1 is SGHAT, CDR2 FQNNGV, per germline. The V and J ends lost 2 bases and 1 base respectively, with 11 bases between them. The DNA for the CDR3 is TGTGCCAGCAGCTTACGGGGAGCAACGAACACTGAAGCTTTCTTT. It yields the protein CASSLRGATNTEAFF.

The chain is built from TRBV4-1 and TRBJ1-3, with a possible D match to TRBD1 (6 bases). V lost 4 bases and J 2 bases, leaving 24 bases between the germline ends. In germline, CDR1 is MGHRA, CDR2 YSYEKL. The CDR3 spans 19 residues. The CDR3 loop is CASSLPDRRKTGTGNTIYF. DNA of the CDR3: TGCGCCAGCAGCCTTCCCGATCGTAGAAAAACAGGGACTGGAAACACCATATATTTT.

The genes are TRBV18 and TRBJ2-2, with D possibly TRBD1 on 5 matching bases. The germline V and J ends were trimmed by 8 bases and 0 bases, with 7 bases remaining between them. Germline CDR1 and CDR2: KGHSH and LQKENI. CDR3 length: 13 residues. The CDR3 nucleotides are TGTGCCAGCCTGGACACGAACACCGGGGAGCTGTTTTTT. Its protein is CASLDTNTGELFF.

This CDR3 reads CASSEATAGNTIYF. The CDR3 DNA sequence: TGTGCCAGCAGTGAAGCAACGGCTGGAAACACCATATATTTT. The chain is built from TRBV2 and TRBJ1-3, with D hard to call. Looked up from germline, CDR1 is SNHLY and CDR2 is FYNNEI. V gave up 0 bases and J gave up 2 bases, with 5 bases separating them. The CDR3 has 14 residues.

The J gene is TRBJ1-2, the V gene TRBV27, with D possibly TRBD1 on 6 matching bases. The germline CDR1 and CDR2 sequences are MNHEY and SMNVEV (reference sequence). The CDR3 runs 13 residues. The ends were cut back, 4 bases at V and 9 bases at J, with 15 bases in the middle. CDR3 protein: CASSSNRVSSYTF. The CDR3 nucleotides are TGTGCCAGCAGTTCAAACAGGGTTTCGAGCTACACCTTC.

The genes are TRBV9 and TRBJ1-3; perhaps TRBD1 as D (6 bases). The germline V gene encodes CDR1 SGDLS and CDR2 YYNGEE. CDR3 size: 15 residues. The ends were cut back, 8 bases at V and 0 bases at J, with 15 bases in the middle. The chain's CDR3 is CASAGAAVSGNTIYF. DNA of the CDR3: TGTGCCAGTGCGGGGGCAGCCGTCTCTGGAAACACCATATATTTT.

The CDR3 sequence: CASSLEQDRRVIAKNIQYF. The CDR3 DNA reads as TGTGCCAGCAGTTTAGAGCAGGACAGGAGAGTTATAGCCAAAAACATTCAGTACTTC. This rearrangement joins TRBV28 to TRBJ2-4, with TRBD1 matching over 7 bases. The V segment lost 2 bases and the J segment 0 bases; nucleotides outside the gene matches: 13. CDR3 length: 19 amino acids. Germline CDR1 and CDR2: MDHEN and SYDVKM.

This clone appeared a single time. This chain connects TRBV10-1 to TRBJ2-1, with TRBD2 matching 13 bases. The trim removed 3 bases at V and 1 base at J, leaving 6 bases unmatched. The CDR3 is 18 residues long. Per the germline V gene, CDR1 is WNHNN and CDR2 is SYGVQD (reference sequence). The CDR3 region has the DNA TGCGCCAGCAGTGACACTCCGGGACTAGCGGGGTCCTACAATGAGCAGTTCTTC. Its translation is CASSDTPGLAGSYNEQFF.

The chain carries TRBV5-1 and TRBJ1-4; 12 bases are shared with TRBD1. With V trimmed by 3 bases and J by 11 bases, 14 bases remained unmatched. Germline CDR1 and CDR2: SGHRS and YFSETQ. This CDR3 is built from 17 residues. The CDR3 is CASSSPKLPGQGAKLFF. CDR3 nucleotide sequence: TGCGCCAGCAGCTCTCCGAAGCTCCCGGGACAGGGGGCGAAACTGTTTTTT. Drawing the rest from reference TRBV5-1 and TRBJ1-4, the complete variable domain is KAGVTQTPRYLIKTRGQQVTLSCSPISGHRSVSWYQQTPGQGLQFLFEYFSETQRNKGNFPGRFSGRQFSNSRSEMNVSTLELGDSALYLCASSSPKLPGQGAKLFFGSGTQLSVL.

This clone showed up just once. CDR3 DNA: TGTGCCAGCAGTAGGGGGTCAACTAACTATGGCTACACCTTC. Its translation: CASSRGSTNYGYTF. The chain recombines TRBV6-5 with TRBJ1-2, with D perhaps matching TRBD1 (6 bases). CDR3 size: 14 residues. Trimming took 5 bases from V and 0 from J, leaving 10 bases between them. Germline V gene lookup returns CDR1 MNHEY and CDR2 SVGAGI.

This chain links TRBV4-1 with TRBJ2-2; 14 positions match TRBD2. From germline, CDR1 is MGHRA and CDR2 YSYEKL. CDR3 length equals 18 residues. J lost 1 base, V lost 4 bases, and 5 bases had no gene match. The CDR3 DNA sequence: TGCGCCAGCAGCCGGGGACTAGCGGGAGTGATGAACACCGGGGAGCTGTTTTTT. Its protein product is CASSRGLAGVMNTGELFF.

The chain recombines TRBV6-1 with TRBJ1-4; perhaps TRBD1 as D (6 bases). CDR1 is MNHNS and CDR2 is SASEGT in the germline V gene. V gave up 2 bases and J gave up 8 bases, with 18 bases separating them. This CDR3 is built from 16 residues. CDR3 in amino acids: CASSELMDRGGEKLFF. The CDR3 coding sequence is TGTGCCAGCAGTGAACTGATGGACAGAGGAGGAGAAAAACTGTTTTTT.

The chain has TRBV5-1 and TRBJ2-1; 10 bases line up with TRBD2. Germline values: CDR1 SGHRS, CDR2 YFSETQ. The J segment lost 6 bases and the V segment lost 2 bases, leaving 5 bases of the junction unmatched. The CDR3 length is 15 residues. In DNA, the CDR3 is TGCGCCAGCAGCTTTTTAGCGGGAGGCCCCAATGAGCAGTTCTTC. Protein product: CASSFLAGGPNEQFF.

The chain is built from TRBV5-1 and TRBJ2-5; maybe TRBD1 (5 bases). The V and J ends lost 6 bases and 3 bases respectively, with 15 bases between them. The CDR3 covers 14 residues. Germline V gives CDR1 SGHRS, CDR2 YFSETQ. CDR3 DNA: TGCGCCAGCAATCGACCTGGGGCGGAAGAGACCCAGTACTTC. It yields the protein CASNRPGAEETQYF.

This clone was counted once. The CDR3 DNA follows: TGTGCCAGCAGTTATCGGCAAGGGCGTGAGGGTGAGCAGTTCTTC. This gives the protein CASSYRQGREGEQFF. The chain has TRBV6-5 and TRBJ2-1, with D possibly being TRBD2 (5 bases). The CDR3 consists of 15 residues. The germline V gene encodes CDR1 MNHEY and CDR2 SVGAGI. Trimming shortened V by 3 bases and J by 9 bases, and 18 bases separated the two germline ends.

The rearrangement uses TRBV24-1 and TRBJ1-4; 7 bases align to TRBD1. With 5 bases clipped from V and 4 bases from J, the junction kept 15 bases outside the gene matches. There are 18 residues in the CDR3. The germline V gene encodes CDR1 KGHDR and CDR2 SFDVKD. This chain's CDR3 is CATSGVGGGPKGNEKLFF. The CDR3 DNA reads as TGTGCCACCAGTGGGGTAGGGGGCGGTCCGAAGGGTAATGAAAAACTGTTTTTT.

This chain links TRBV27 with TRBJ1-1; tentatively, D is TRBD1 (5 bases). The germline V gene encodes CDR1 MNHEY and CDR2 SMNVEV (reference sequence). The ends were cut back, 4 bases at V and 5 bases at J, with 14 bases in the middle. The CDR3 loop spans 14 amino acids. CDR3 sequence: CASSSYSRGTEAFF. The CDR3 region has the DNA TGTGCCAGCAGTTCCTACTCGCGGGGGACTGAAGCTTTCTTT.

V usage is TRBV12-3 or TRBV12-4 and J usage is TRBJ2-1; D gene unclear. Trimming removed 5 bases at V and 4 bases at J, with 6 bases between. The CDR3 consists of 12 residues. The chain's CDR3 is CASSPQYNEQFF. Here the CDR3 DNA reads TGTGCCAGCAGTCCCCAATACAATGAGCAGTTCTTC.

V gene TRBV4-1 combines with J gene TRBJ1-6, with a weak D call TRBD1 (6 bases). V dropped 4 bases and J dropped 9 bases, with 13 bases sitting between them. The germline V gene encodes CDR1 MGHRA and CDR2 YSYEKL. The CDR3 sequence is 14 residues long. The CDR3 nucleotides read TGCGCCAGCAGCCTTACAGGGCTAAGTTCACCCCTCCACTTT. Protein product: CASSLTGLSSPLHF.

V and J are TRBV4-1 and TRBJ1-5, with 7 bases aligning to TRBD1. Germline V gene lookup returns CDR1 MGHRA and CDR2 YSYEKL. The junction had 6 bases not matched to a gene; V was cut back by 4 bases and J by 9 bases. CDR3 length: 13 amino acids. CDR3 region: CASSRAGGLPQHF. The CDR3 coding sequence is TGCGCCAGCAGCCGGGCAGGGGGTTTGCCCCAGCATTTT.

The chain employs TRBV30 and TRBJ2-1; possible D gene TRBD2, 6 bases. This CDR3 spans 12 amino acids. V lost 2 bases and J lost 9, with 11 bases in between. The germline CDR1 and CDR2 sequences are GTSNPN and SVGIG (reference sequence). CDR3 residues: CAWSTASAEQFF. The CDR3 nucleotides read TGTGCCTGGAGTACTGCTAGCGCTGAGCAGTTCTTC. Combining the CDR3 with reference TRBV30 and TRBJ2-1 gives the whole variable domain SQTIHQWPATLVQPVGSPLSLECTVEGTSNPNLYWYRQAAGRGLQLLFYSVGIGQISSEVPQNLSASRPQDRQFILSSKKLLLSDSGFYLCAWSTASAEQFFGPGTRLTVL.

The chain recombines TRBV5-1 with TRBJ2-3, with D unclear. The CDR3 consists of 13 residues. Per germline, CDR1 SGHRS and CDR2 YFSETQ. V lost 4 bases and J lost 0, with 6 bases in between. The CDR3 protein is CASSHTSTDTQYF. The CDR3 nucleotides are TGCGCCAGCAGCCATACTAGCACAGATACGCAGTATTTT.

CDR3 in amino acids: CASRVLAEETQYF. CDR3 in DNA: TGTGCCAGCAGGGTACTAGCGGAAGAGACCCAGTACTTC. This chain joins TRBV11-2 and TRBJ2-5, with TRBD2 matching 8 bases. The CDR3 totals 13 residues. V lost 6 bases, J lost 3 bases, and 3 bases stayed unmatched. Germline V gene sequence: CDR1 SGHAT, CDR2 FQNNGV.

The genes are TRBV19 and TRBJ1-5; a weak D match, TRBD1 (5 bases). V dropped 0 bases and J dropped 6 bases, with 9 bases sitting between them. The CDR3 loop spans 14 amino acids. From germline, CDR1 is LNHDA and CDR2 SQIVND (reference sequence). The CDR3 nucleotides are TGTGCCAGTAGTATAGATCAGGGAACTCAGCCCCAGCATTTT. It specifies CASSIDQGTQPQHF.